This TCR beta chain emerged from a study of control samples from healthy donors and cancer patients. Here immunoSEQ multiplex PCR was the method, and the copy in TCRdb shows in-frame clones only, minus some. The sample has 150,000 to 200,000 clones, 70% to 90% seen once. V lost 3 bases, J lost 5 bases, and 20 bases lay in between. This CDR3 is 15 amino acids long. From germline, CDR1 is DFQATT and CDR2 SNEGSKA (reference sequence). This clone was counted once. The chain links TRBV20-1 to TRBJ2-7, with D possibly TRBD2 on 6 matching bases. Specimen: blood. The sequence was collected from a young man in good health. CDR3 region: CSASWGVAFVDEQYF. DNA of the CDR3: TGCAGTGCTAGTTGGGGGGTCGCCTTTGTTGACGAGCAGTACTTC.